A single sample gave rise to the 19 T cell receptor beta chains below, sequenced in a study of T cells in Graves' hyperthyroidism and ophthalmopathy. Researchers amplified the TCR beta CDR3 regions from RNA transcripts. A set of HTBI primers served as the primers for a first-round RT-PCR of the TCR CDR3. Each CDR3 protein is one row after TCRdb ran MiXCR on the multiplex PCR reads. There are approximately 210,000 distinct CDR3 sequences in the sample; roughly 15% occur only once, and approximately 50% lies in the top ten. The sequencing sample was made of blood. Receptors originate from a man between 45 and 60 years old with Graves' hyperthyroidism.

This clonotype has ten or more counts. The chain joins TRBV28 to TRBJ2-3; 7 bases are shared with TRBD2. Unmatched junction bases numbered 11, after V lost 2 bases and J lost 3 bases. The V gene's germline CDR1 is MDHEN and CDR2 SYDVKM. This CDR3 comprises 17 residues. CDR3 DNA sequence: TGTGCCAGCAGTTTAGCCCCTTGGGAGGGTAATACAGATACGCAGTATTTT. It is translated as CASSLAPWEGNTDTQYF.

This clonotype was recorded many times. The chain recombines TRBV6-6 with TRBJ1-2; the D is unclear. The V end was cut by 0 bases, the J end by 0 bases, with 11 bases between. This CDR3 spans 16 amino acids. The V gene's germline CDR1 is MNHNY and CDR2 SVGAGI (reference sequence). The CDR3 nucleotides read TGTGCCAGCAGTTACTCAACTGCCCTCGCTAACTATGGCTACACCTTC. Amino acid sequence: CASSYSTALANYGYTF.

The J gene is TRBJ2-2, the V gene TRBV7-3, with a tentative D call TRBD2 (6 bases). Trimming shortened V by 5 bases and J by 1 base, and 8 bases separated the two germline ends. Per germline, CDR1 SGHTA and CDR2 FQGTGA. The CDR3 is made up of 14 amino acids. CDR3 residues: CASSISGNTGELFF. The CDR3 DNA is TGTGCCAGCAGCATTAGCGGGAACACCGGGGAGCTGTTTTTT. Complete variable domain (other parts from reference TRBV7-3 and TRBJ2-2): GAGVSQTPSNKVTEKGKYVELRCDPISGHTALYWYRQSLGQGPEFLIYFQGTGAADDSGLPNDRFFAVRPEGSVSTLKIQRTERGDSAVYLCASSISGNTGELFFGEGSRLTVL.

This clonotype was detected a few times. The chain recombines TRBV6-1 with TRBJ1-3; D gene ambiguous. This CDR3 is built from 14 residues. Germline V gives CDR1 MNHNS, CDR2 SASEGT. The germline V and J ends were trimmed by 1 base and 0 bases, with 4 bases remaining between them. The CDR3 sequence: CASSEGSSGNTIYF. CDR3 DNA: TGTGCCAGCAGTGAAGGGAGCTCTGGAAACACCATATATTTT.

This clonotype was counted many times. The chain combines TRBV27 with TRBJ2-7; 7 nucleotides align to TRBD2. Germline loops: CDR1 MNHEY, CDR2 SMNVEV (reference sequence). J gave up 5 bases and V 5 bases, and 12 bases lay outside the gene matches. CDR3 length: 15 residues. DNA of the CDR3: TGTGCCAGCAGTGTGGGGCGGGAGAAGATCCACGAGCAGTACTTC. It specifies CASSVGREKIHEQYF.

This clonotype was picked up many times. The chain is built from TRBV5-1 and TRBJ2-3; 13 bases match TRBD2. The junction had 1 base not matched to a gene; V was cut back by 0 bases and J by 3 bases. Germline V gene sequence: CDR1 SGHRS, CDR2 YFSETQ. This CDR3 has 16 residues. In DNA form, the CDR3 reads TGCGCCAGCAGCTTGGGACTAGCGGGAGGAACAGATACGCAGTATTTT. This codes for CASSLGLAGGTDTQYF.

The V and J genes are TRBV20-1 and TRBJ1-1, with D unresolved. This CDR3 contains 14 residues. Trimming took off 5 bases at V and 0 bases at J, with 13 bases between the two ends. Per germline, CDR1 DFQATT and CDR2 SNEGSKA (reference sequence). CDR3 region: CSAYYRALNTEAFF. The CDR3 bases are TGCAGTGCTTATTACCGGGCCCTGAACACTGAAGCTTTCTTT.

This clonotype has a handful of counts. The chain carries TRBV28 and TRBJ2-4, with D possibly TRBD1 on 6 matching bases. This CDR3 comprises 15 residues. V dropped 5 bases and J dropped 0 bases, with 11 bases sitting between them. Germline loops: CDR1 MDHEN, CDR2 SYDVKM. The DNA for the CDR3 is TGTGCCAGCAGTCAGGGGTCCTTAGCCAAAAACATTCAGTACTTC. Translation: CASSQGSLAKNIQYF.

This clonotype showed up many times. The genes are TRBV5-6 and TRBJ2-1; D ambiguous. Trimming stripped 0 bases from V and 1 base from J, with 11 bases between. The CDR3 has 16 amino acids. The germline gives CDR1 SGHDT, CDR2 YYEEEE. The DNA for the CDR3 is TGTGCCAGCAGCTTGGCCCTGAAAGGTTCCTACAATGAGCAGTTCTTC. This codes for CASSLALKGSYNEQFF. Full variable domain (remainder filled in from reference TRBV5-6 and TRBJ2-1): DAGVTQSPTHLIKTRGQQVTLRCSPKSGHDTVSWYQQALGQGPQFIFQYYEEEERQRGNFPDRFSGHQFPNYSSELNVNALLLGDSALYLCASSLALKGSYNEQFFGPGTRLTVL.

This clonotype has a handful of counts. This chain uses TRBV7-2 with TRBJ1-5; D gene uncertain. The CDR3 totals 15 residues. The V gene lost 2 bases and the J gene lost 1 base, with 9 bases spanning the gap. Looked up from germline, CDR1 is SGHTA and CDR2 is FQGNSA. The CDR3 DNA is TGTGCCAGCAGCTTAAGCATACAAAGCAATCAGCCCCAGCATTTT. Protein product: CASSLSIQSNQPQHF.

The sample holds many counts of this clonotype. V gene TRBV10-3 combines with J gene TRBJ1-2; 7 nucleotides line up with TRBD1. Germline CDR1 and CDR2: ENHRY and SYGVKD. Trimming took 6 bases from V and 1 from J; bases not matched to a gene: 5. This CDR3 has 14 residues. CDR3 sequence (DNA): TGTGCCATCAGCGCGACAGGGTTTAACTATGGCTACACCTTC. Translation gives CAISATGFNYGYTF.

This clonotype has ten or more counts. The chain recombines TRBV29-1 with TRBJ2-3, with 7 nucleotides matching TRBD1. CDR3 length equals 15 residues. The ends lost 4 bases at V and 8 bases at J; junction bases unmatched: 15. CDR1 SQVTM and CDR2 ANQGSEA come from the germline V gene. CDR3 sequence reads: CSVGGQGVGAGTQYF. DNA for the CDR3: TGCAGCGTTGGTGGCCAGGGGGTCGGCGCGGGTACGCAGTATTTT.

This chain connects TRBV11-3 to TRBJ2-3; 11 positions match TRBD2. The junction had 9 bases not matched to a gene; V was cut back by 5 bases and J by 5 bases. This CDR3 has 16 amino acids. Germline CDR1 SGHNT, CDR2 YENEEA. CDR3 region: CASSVSGRAGVDTQYF. CDR3 in DNA: TGTGCCAGCAGCGTTAGCGGGAGGGCCGGGGTAGATACGCAGTATTTT.

This clonotype occurred a few times. The V and J genes are TRBV20-1 and TRBJ2-7; the match to TRBD1 covers 11 bases. Losses at the gene ends were 5 bases for V and 4 bases for J; bases not matched to a gene: 16. CDR3 length equals 17 residues. CDR1 is DFQATT, CDR2 SNEGSKA, per germline (reference sequence). The CDR3 protein is CSAWDRGVLAGSYEQYF. In DNA form, the CDR3 reads TGCAGTGCTTGGGACAGGGGGGTGCTAGCGGGGTCTTACGAGCAGTACTTC.

This clonotype was seen only a few times. V gene TRBV12-3 or TRBV12-4 combines with J gene TRBJ2-2; 8 bases line up with TRBD1. CDR3 length equals 16 residues. J lost 0 bases, V lost 6 bases, and 6 bases had no gene match. The CDR3 DNA follows: TGTGCCAGCAGGCATCGGACAGGGTCGAACACCGGGGAGCTGTTTTTT. It yields the protein CASRHRTGSNTGELFF.

This clonotype has at least ten counts. The rearrangement links TRBV20-1 to TRBJ1-5; D ambiguous. The CDR3 runs 13 residues. The V end lost 3 bases, the J end lost 3 bases, and 9 bases lay between the germline ends. Germline V gene sequence: CDR1 DFQATT, CDR2 SNEGSKA (reference sequence). CDR3 protein: CSARKGVNQPQHF. For the CDR3, the DNA is TGCAGTGCTAGGAAGGGAGTCAATCAGCCCCAGCATTTT.

This clonotype was seen at least ten times. CDR3 loop: CASSSPGGRETQYF. The CDR3 coding sequence is TGTGCCAGCAGCTCTCCCGGGGGGCGGGAGACCCAGTACTTC. V usage is TRBV6-1 and J usage is TRBJ2-5; D possibly corresponds to TRBD2 (7 bases). Germline V gives CDR1 MNHNS, CDR2 SASEGT. This CDR3 region has 14 residues. V lost 6 bases and J lost 5, with 16 bases in between.

This clonotype was detected only a few times. Possible read error: a much larger clone is one base away. J is TRBJ2-7 and V is TRBV20-1; possible D gene TRBD1, 6 bases. Germline lookup yields CDR1 DFQATT and CDR2 SNEGSKA (reference sequence). The CDR3 has 17 amino acids. V was cut by 1 base and J by 0 bases, with 19 bases left in between. The CDR3 reads CSARGAGAPTHSYEQYF. As DNA, the CDR3 is TGCAGTGCTAGAGGGGCAGGGGCGCCAACTCACTCCTACGAGCAGTACTTC.

This chain links TRBV20-1 with TRBJ2-1; the D is unclear. V lost 4 bases, J lost 5 bases, and 6 bases lay in between. Germline V gene sequence: CDR1 DFQATT, CDR2 SNEGSKA (reference sequence). The CDR3 spans 11 residues. Written as DNA, the CDR3 is TGCAGTGCTAATGAAGACAATGAGCAGTTCTTC. As protein: CSANEDNEQFF.